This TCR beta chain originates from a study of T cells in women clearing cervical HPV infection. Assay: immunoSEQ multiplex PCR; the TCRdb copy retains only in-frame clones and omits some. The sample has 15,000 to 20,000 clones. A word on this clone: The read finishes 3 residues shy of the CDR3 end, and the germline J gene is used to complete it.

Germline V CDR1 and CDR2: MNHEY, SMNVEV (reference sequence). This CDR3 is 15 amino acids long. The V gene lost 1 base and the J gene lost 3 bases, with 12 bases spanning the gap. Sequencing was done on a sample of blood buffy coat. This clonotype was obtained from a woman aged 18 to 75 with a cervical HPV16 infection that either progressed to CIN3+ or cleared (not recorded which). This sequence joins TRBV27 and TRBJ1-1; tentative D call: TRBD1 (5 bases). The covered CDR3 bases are TGTGCCAGCAGTTTATTGGCGGGGGGAGACACTGAA. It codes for CASSLLAGGDTE. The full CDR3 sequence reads CASSLLAGGDTEAFF.